The 21 T cell receptor beta chains given below trace back to one sample, sequenced in a study of PD-1 blockade in classical Hodgkin lymphoma. Time point described: newly diagnosed, previously untreated cHL patient sample. Magnetic negative selection of thawed PBMCs was the method by which CD4+ T cells were purified. Assay used: immunoSEQ multiplex PCR; TCRdb lists only in-frame clones, some missing. The repertoire includes some 34,000 clones, around 89% of them detected once, and 0.2% to 0.25% sits in the top ten. The sequencing sample was made of CD4+ T cells from blood. The origin of the receptors is a human donor with classical Hodgkin lymphoma.

This clone is a singleton in its sample. This sequence joins TRBV30 and TRBJ2-1, with a weak D call TRBD2 (6 bases). The CDR3 sequence is 13 residues long. Trimming shortened V by 3 bases and J by 0 bases, and 6 bases separated the two germline ends. Germline V gene sequence: CDR1 GTSNPN, CDR2 SVGIG (reference sequence). CDR3 region: CAWSGSSYNEQFF. The CDR3, as DNA: TGTGCCTGGAGCGGGAGCTCCTACAATGAGCAGTTCTTC. The whole variable domain, filled in from reference TRBV30 and TRBJ2-1, reads SQTIHQWPATLVQPVGSPLSLECTVEGTSNPNLYWYRQAAGRGLQLLFYSVGIGQISSEVPQNLSASRPQDRQFILSSKKLLLSDSGFYLCAWSGSSYNEQFFGPGTRLTVL.

J is TRBJ2-3 and V is TRBV29-1; 7 bases map to TRBD1. V shed 5 bases and J 0 bases; nucleotides not matched to a gene: 5. Germline V gene data show CDR1 as SQVTM and CDR2 as ANQGSEA. The CDR3 has 14 amino acids. The DNA for the CDR3 is TGCAGCGTTCAGGGGGTGATTAGCACAGATACGCAGTATTTT. It is translated as CSVQGVISTDTQYF.

V and J are TRBV7-2 and TRBJ2-1; TRBD1 agrees at 9 bases. V gave up 6 bases and J gave up 5 bases; unmatched junction bases: 8. The CDR3 runs to 15 residues. From germline, CDR1 is SGHTA and CDR2 FQGNSA. CDR3 coding DNA: TGTGCCAGCAGTTCGGGGGACAGGGTGAACAATGAGCAGTTCTTC. This sequence encodes CASSSGDRVNNEQFF.

V and J are TRBV6-5 and TRBJ1-3; possibly TRBD1 for D (6 bases). V shed 6 bases and J shed 2 bases, with 14 bases lying between them. Germline V gene lookup returns CDR1 MNHEY and CDR2 SVGAGI. This CDR3 region has 15 residues. CDR3 loop: CASSRGAKPGNTIYF. The CDR3 nucleotides read TGTGCCAGCAGCCGGGGGGCGAAACCTGGAAACACCATATATTTT.

The chain is built from TRBV25-1 and TRBJ2-1; maybe TRBD1 (6 bases). Germline V lookup: CDR1 MGHDK, CDR2 SYGVNS. CDR3 length: 14 residues. V gave up 7 bases and J gave up 5 bases, with 15 bases separating them. CDR3 sequence reads: CASKPRAGDNEQFF. For the CDR3, the DNA is TGTGCCAGCAAGCCTAGGGCAGGGGACAATGAGCAGTTCTTC.

The rearrangement uses TRBV19 and TRBJ1-3; TRBD1 matches 8 bases. J gave up 2 bases and V 8 bases, and 11 bases lay outside the gene matches. The CDR3 spans 16 residues. Germline-derived CDR1 and CDR2 are LNHDA and SQIVND (reference sequence). DNA of the CDR3: TGTGCCAGTCTTCAGGGGGCCGTATTCGCTGGAAACACCATATATTTT. Translation gives CASLQGAVFAGNTIYF.

The chain has TRBV6-1 and TRBJ2-2, with 7 bases identical to TRBD1. Germline assignment: CDR1 MNHNS and CDR2 SASEGT. The CDR3 sequence is 15 residues long. V lost 7 bases, J lost 6 bases, and 11 bases stayed unmatched. The CDR3 region has the DNA TGTGCCAGCATTGTAGTTTCAGGGGGTCCCGGGGAGCTGTTTTTT. This translates into CASIVVSGGPGELFF.

This clone was seen a few times. This chain uses TRBV25-1 with TRBJ1-2; 10 bases agree with TRBD1. The trim removed 4 bases at V and 7 bases at J, leaving 9 bases unmatched. Germline CDR1 MGHDK, CDR2 SYGVNS. The CDR3 consists of 15 residues. CDR3 in amino acids: CASSGPGTGDIGYTF. In DNA, the CDR3 is TGTGCCAGCAGTGGCCCCGGGACAGGGGATATTGGCTACACCTTC.

V and J are TRBV7-3 and TRBJ2-1, with a possible D match to TRBD2 (5 bases). Trimming stripped 1 base from V and 10 bases from J, with 14 bases between. Germline CDR1 is SGHTA and CDR2 is FQGTGA. The CDR3 contains 14 residues. CDR3 residues: CASSLNYRGVEQFF. In DNA form, the CDR3 reads TGTGCCAGCAGCTTAAATTACCGGGGAGTCGAGCAGTTCTTC.

The chain combines TRBV10-3 with TRBJ1-3; a weak D match, TRBD1 (5 bases). The CDR3 runs 15 residues. V was pared by 3 bases and J by 4 bases, with 13 bases between. Per the germline V gene, CDR1 is ENHRY and CDR2 is SYGVKD. The CDR3 DNA reads as TGTGCCATCAGTGACCGAAGGGGAGCGGGAAACACCATATATTTT. The encoded protein is CAISDRRGAGNTIYF.

The CDR3: CSVQFANYGYTF. CDR3 bases: TGCAGCGTCCAATTTGCTAACTATGGCTACACCTTC. The V and J genes are TRBV29-1 and TRBJ1-2, with D unclear. Trimming cost V 6 bases and J 0 bases, with 8 bases left between them. CDR1 SQVTM and CDR2 ANQGSEA come from the germline V gene. This CDR3 region has 12 residues.

The rearrangement joins TRBV5-6 to TRBJ2-1; the match to TRBD2 covers 13 bases. Unmatched junction bases numbered 10, after V lost 4 bases and J lost 6 bases. There are 17 residues in the CDR3. Germline values: CDR1 SGHDT, CDR2 YYEEEE. The DNA for the CDR3 is TGTGCCAGCAGCCCAACTAGCGGGAGGGCAGAAATCAATGAGCAGTTCTTC. This gives the protein CASSPTSGRAEINEQFF. Full variable domain (rest looked up from reference TRBV5-6 and TRBJ2-1): DAGVTQSPTHLIKTRGQQVTLRCSPKSGHDTVSWYQQALGQGPQFIFQYYEEEERQRGNFPDRFSGHQFPNYSSELNVNALLLGDSALYLCASSPTSGRAEINEQFFGPGTRLTVL.

This clone was recorded a few times. The chain uses TRBV2 and TRBJ1-5; D perhaps matches TRBD1 (5 bases). The germline gives CDR1 SNHLY, CDR2 FYNNEI. V lost 5 bases to trimming and J lost 10 bases, with 12 bases between them. CDR3 size: 12 residues. This CDR3 is CASSLTEDPQHF. For the CDR3, the DNA is TGTGCCAGCAGTCTGACAGAGGACCCCCAGCATTTT.

The J gene is TRBJ1-5, the V gene TRBV5-6; the D gene is possibly TRBD1 (5 bases). V was clipped by 4 bases and J by 7 bases, with 21 bases between them. The CDR3 totals 16 residues. Germline CDR1 and CDR2: SGHDT and YYEEEE. The CDR3 loop reads CASSPWGTTISQPQHF. DNA for the CDR3: TGTGCCAGCAGCCCGTGGGGGACTACCATATCACAGCCCCAGCATTTT.

V usage is TRBV30 and J usage is TRBJ2-3, with 11 bases that match TRBD1. Germline lookup yields CDR1 GTSNPN and CDR2 SVGIG (reference sequence). With 5 bases clipped from V and 4 bases from J, the junction kept 2 bases outside the gene matches. The CDR3 is made up of 13 amino acids. The CDR3 loop reads CAWGTGGADTQYF. The DNA for the CDR3 is TGTGCCTGGGGGACAGGGGGGGCAGATACGCAGTATTTT.

V usage is TRBV2 and J usage is TRBJ1-6; the match to TRBD1 covers 11 bases. This CDR3 has 18 residues. Trimming took 2 bases from V and 10 from J; bases not matched to a gene: 13. Germline CDR1 SNHLY, CDR2 FYNNEI. This CDR3 is CASSEMGTGGLRGSPLHF. In DNA, the CDR3 is TGTGCCAGCAGTGAAATGGGGACAGGGGGTCTAAGGGGATCACCCCTCCACTTT.

This chain uses TRBV6-5 with TRBJ2-1; D is ambiguous. V lost 6 bases to trimming and J lost 10 bases, with 19 bases between them. This CDR3 is built from 14 residues. Germline loops: CDR1 MNHEY, CDR2 SVGAGI. CDR3: CASSLPFAPHEQFF. CDR3 sequence (DNA): TGTGCCAGCAGCCTACCTTTTGCGCCTCACGAGCAGTTCTTC.

The chain has TRBV6-1 and TRBJ2-7; possible D gene TRBD1, 6 bases. Deletions cut 4 bases from V and 4 bases from J, with 14 bases between. The CDR3 runs to 14 residues. Germline loops: CDR1 MNHNS, CDR2 SASEGT. The DNA of the CDR3 is TGTGCCAGCAGTGTAGGACAGTGGGTATACGAGCAGTACTTC. Translated: CASSVGQWVYEQYF.

V gene TRBV4-2 combines with J gene TRBJ2-7; TRBD2 is a possible D gene (6 bases). CDR3 length: 15 residues. Germline lookup yields CDR1 LGHNA and CDR2 YNFKEQ. V lost 3 bases and J 5 bases, leaving 17 bases between the germline ends. CDR3 amino acids: CASSHLTGTQDEQYF. The DNA for the CDR3 is TGTGCCAGCAGCCATTTAACCGGGACTCAGGACGAGCAGTACTTC.

The rearrangement joins TRBV10-1 to TRBJ1-1, with D possibly being TRBD1 (5 bases). Germline V lookup: CDR1 WNHNN, CDR2 SYGVQD (reference sequence). The CDR3 has 13 residues. The V gene lost 5 bases and the J gene lost 6 bases, with 13 bases spanning the gap. In DNA form, the CDR3 reads TGCGCCAGCAGTAGGGGTGGGGTCGCTGAAGCTTTCTTT. Its protein product is CASSRGGVAEAFF.

A few counts support this clone. This rearrangement joins TRBV19 to TRBJ1-1, with D possibly matching TRBD1 (5 bases). V was cut by 3 bases and J by 7 bases, with 12 bases left in between. The germline gives CDR1 LNHDA, CDR2 SQIVND (reference sequence). The CDR3 runs to 13 residues. CDR3 nucleotides: TGTGCCAGTAGTATTTACCGGGACGGTGAAGCTTTCTTT. It yields the protein CASSIYRDGEAFF.